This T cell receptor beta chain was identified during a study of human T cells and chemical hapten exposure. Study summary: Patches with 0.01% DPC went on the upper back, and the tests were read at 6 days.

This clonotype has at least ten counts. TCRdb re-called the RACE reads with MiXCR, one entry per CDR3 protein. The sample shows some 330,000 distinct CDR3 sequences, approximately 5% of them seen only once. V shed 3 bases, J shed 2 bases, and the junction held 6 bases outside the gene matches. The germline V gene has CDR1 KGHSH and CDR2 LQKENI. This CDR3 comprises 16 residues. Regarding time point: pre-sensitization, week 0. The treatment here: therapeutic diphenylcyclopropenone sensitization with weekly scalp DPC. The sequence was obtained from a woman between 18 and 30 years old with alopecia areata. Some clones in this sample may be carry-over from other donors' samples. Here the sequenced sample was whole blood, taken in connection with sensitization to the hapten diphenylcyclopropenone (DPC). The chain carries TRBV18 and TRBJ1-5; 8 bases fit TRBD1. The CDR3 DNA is TGTGCCAGCTCACCCAGGGGGCTTGACGGCAATCAGCCCCAGCATTTT. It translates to CASSPRGLDGNQPQHF. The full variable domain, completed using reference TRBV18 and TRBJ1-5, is NAGVMQNPRHLVRRRGQEARLRCSPMKGHSHVYWYRQLPEEGLKFMVYLQKENIIDESGMPKERFSAEFPKEGPSILRIQQVVRGDSAAYFCASSPRGLDGNQPQHFGDGTRLSIL.